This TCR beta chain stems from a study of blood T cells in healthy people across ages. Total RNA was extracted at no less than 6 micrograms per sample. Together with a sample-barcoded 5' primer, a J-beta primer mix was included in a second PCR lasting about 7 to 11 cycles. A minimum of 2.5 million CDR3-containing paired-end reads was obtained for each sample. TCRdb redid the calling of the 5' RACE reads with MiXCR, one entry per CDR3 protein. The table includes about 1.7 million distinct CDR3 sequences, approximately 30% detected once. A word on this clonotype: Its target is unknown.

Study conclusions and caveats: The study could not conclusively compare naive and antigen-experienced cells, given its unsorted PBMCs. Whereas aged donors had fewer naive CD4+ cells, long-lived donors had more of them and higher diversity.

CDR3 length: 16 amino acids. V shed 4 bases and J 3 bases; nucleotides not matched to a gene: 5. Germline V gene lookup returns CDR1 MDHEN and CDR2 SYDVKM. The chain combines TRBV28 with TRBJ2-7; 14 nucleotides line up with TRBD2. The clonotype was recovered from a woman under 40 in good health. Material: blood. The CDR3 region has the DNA TGTGCCAGCAGTTCCCAGACTAGCGGGGGGGGCTACGAGCAGTACTTC. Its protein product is CASSSQTSGGGYEQYF.